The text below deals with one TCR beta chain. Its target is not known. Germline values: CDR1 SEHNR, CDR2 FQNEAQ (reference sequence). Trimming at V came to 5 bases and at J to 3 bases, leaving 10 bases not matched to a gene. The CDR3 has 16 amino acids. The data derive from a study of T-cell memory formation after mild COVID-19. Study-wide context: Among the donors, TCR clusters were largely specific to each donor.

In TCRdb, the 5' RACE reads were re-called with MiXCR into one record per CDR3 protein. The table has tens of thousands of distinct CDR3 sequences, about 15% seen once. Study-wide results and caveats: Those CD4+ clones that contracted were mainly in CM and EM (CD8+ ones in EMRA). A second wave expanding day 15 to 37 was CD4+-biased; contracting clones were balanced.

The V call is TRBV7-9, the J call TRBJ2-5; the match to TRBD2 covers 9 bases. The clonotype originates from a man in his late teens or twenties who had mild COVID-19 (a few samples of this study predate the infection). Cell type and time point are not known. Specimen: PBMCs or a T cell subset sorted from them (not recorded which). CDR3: CASSPSGGLRKETQYF. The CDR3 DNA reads TGTGCCAGCAGCCCAAGCGGGGGGCTAAGGAAAGAGACCCAGTACTTC.